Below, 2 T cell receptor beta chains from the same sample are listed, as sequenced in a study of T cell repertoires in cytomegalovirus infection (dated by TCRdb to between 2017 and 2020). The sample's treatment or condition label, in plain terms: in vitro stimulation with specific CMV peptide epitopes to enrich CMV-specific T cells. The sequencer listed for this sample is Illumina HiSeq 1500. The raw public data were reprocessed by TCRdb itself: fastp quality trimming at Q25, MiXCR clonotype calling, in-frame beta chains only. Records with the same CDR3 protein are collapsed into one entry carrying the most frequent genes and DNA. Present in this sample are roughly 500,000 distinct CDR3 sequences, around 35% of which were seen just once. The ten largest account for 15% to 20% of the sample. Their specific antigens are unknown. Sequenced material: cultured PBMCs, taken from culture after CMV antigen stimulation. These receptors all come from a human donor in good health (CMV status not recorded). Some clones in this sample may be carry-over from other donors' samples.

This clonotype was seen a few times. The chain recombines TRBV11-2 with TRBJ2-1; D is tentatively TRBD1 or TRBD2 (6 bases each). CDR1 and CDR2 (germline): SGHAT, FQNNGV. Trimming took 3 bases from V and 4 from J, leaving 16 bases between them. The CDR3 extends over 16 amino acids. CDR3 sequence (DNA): TGTGCCAGCAGCTTTGGCGGGACACCCATATACAATGAGCAGTTCTTC. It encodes CASSFGGTPIYNEQFF.

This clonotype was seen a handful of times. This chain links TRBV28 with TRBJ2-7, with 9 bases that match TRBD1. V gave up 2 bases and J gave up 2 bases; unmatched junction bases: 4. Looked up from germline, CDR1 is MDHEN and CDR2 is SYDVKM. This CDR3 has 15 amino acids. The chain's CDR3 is CASSLGDRAPYEQYF. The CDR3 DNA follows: TGTGCCAGCAGTTTAGGGGACAGGGCCCCCTACGAGCAGTACTTC.